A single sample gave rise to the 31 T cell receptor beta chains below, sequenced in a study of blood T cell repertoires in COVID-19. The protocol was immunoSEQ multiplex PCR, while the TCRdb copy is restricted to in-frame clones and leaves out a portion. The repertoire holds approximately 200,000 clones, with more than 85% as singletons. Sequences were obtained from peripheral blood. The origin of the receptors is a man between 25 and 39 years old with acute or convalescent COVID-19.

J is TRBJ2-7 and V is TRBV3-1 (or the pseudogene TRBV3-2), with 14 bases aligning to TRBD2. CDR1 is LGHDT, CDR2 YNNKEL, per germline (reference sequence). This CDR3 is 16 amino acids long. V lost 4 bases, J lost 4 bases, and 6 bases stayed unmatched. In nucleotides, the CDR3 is TGTGCCAGCAGCCCGGGACTAGCGGGAGTTATATACGAGCAGTACTTC. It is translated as CASSPGLAGVIYEQYF.

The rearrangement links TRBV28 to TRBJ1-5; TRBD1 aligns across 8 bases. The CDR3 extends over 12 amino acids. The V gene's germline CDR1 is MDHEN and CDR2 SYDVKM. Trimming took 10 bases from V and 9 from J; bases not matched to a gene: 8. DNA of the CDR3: TGTGCCACTGGGACAGGAAACCTGCCCCAGCATTTT. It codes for CATGTGNLPQHF. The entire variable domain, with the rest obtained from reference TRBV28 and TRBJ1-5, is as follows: DVKVTQSSRYLVKRTGEKVFLECVQDMDHENMFWYRQDPGLGLRLIYFSYDVKMKEKGDIPEGYSVSREKKERFSLILESASTNQTSMYLCATGTGNLPQHFGDGTRLSIL.

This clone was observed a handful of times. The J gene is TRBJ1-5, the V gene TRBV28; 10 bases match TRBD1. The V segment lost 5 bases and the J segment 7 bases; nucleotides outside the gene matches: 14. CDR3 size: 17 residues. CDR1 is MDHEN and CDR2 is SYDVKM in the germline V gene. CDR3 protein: CASSLTGTGVLQQPQHF. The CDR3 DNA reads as TGTGCCAGCAGTCTCACCGGGACAGGGGTTCTGCAACAGCCCCAGCATTTT. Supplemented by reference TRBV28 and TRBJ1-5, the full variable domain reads DVKVTQSSRYLVKRTGEKVFLECVQDMDHENMFWYRQDPGLGLRLIYFSYDVKMKEKGDIPEGYSVSREKKERFSLILESASTNQTSMYLCASSLTGTGVLQQPQHFGDGTRLSIL.

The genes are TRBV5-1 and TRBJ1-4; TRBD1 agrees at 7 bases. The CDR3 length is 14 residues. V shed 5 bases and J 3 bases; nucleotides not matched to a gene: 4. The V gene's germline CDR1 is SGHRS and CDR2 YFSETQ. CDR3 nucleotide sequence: TGCGCCAGCAGACAGGGACAGCCTAATGAAAAACTGTTTTTT. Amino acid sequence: CASRQGQPNEKLFF.

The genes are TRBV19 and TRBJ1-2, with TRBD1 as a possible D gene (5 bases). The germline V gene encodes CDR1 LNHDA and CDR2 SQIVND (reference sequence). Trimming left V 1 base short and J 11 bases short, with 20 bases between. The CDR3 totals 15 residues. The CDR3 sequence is CASSIGRRTGEGYTF. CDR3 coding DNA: TGTGCCAGTAGTATAGGAAGGAGAACGGGAGAGGGGTACACCTTC.

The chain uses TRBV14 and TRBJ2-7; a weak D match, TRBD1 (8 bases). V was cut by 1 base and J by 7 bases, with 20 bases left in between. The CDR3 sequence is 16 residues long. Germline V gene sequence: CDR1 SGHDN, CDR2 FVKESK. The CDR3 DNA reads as TGTGCCAGCAGCCAAGTCGGGGGGACAGGCCTACGGGAGCAGTACTTC. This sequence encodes CASSQVGGTGLREQYF. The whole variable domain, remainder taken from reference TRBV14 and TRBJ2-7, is EAGVTQFPSHSVIEKGQTVTLRCDPISGHDNLYWYRRVMGKEIKFLLHFVKESKQDESGMPNNRFLAERTGGTYSTLKVQPAELEDSGVYFCASSQVGGTGLREQYFGPGTRLTVT.

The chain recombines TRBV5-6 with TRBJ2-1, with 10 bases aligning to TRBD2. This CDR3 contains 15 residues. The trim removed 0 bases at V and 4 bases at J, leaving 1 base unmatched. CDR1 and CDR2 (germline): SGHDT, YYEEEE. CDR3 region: CASSLGLAGYNEQFF. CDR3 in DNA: TGTGCCAGCAGCTTGGGACTAGCGGGTTACAATGAGCAGTTCTTC.

Written as DNA, the CDR3 is TGTGCCAGCAGTCAGCAGGCGGAGACCCAGTACTTC. It is translated as CASSQQAETQYF. This chain joins TRBV3-1 (or the pseudogene TRBV3-2) and TRBJ2-5, with D uncertain. The V end lost 6 bases, the J end lost 5 bases, and 10 bases lay between the germline ends. Germline CDR1 LGHDT, CDR2 YNNKEL (reference sequence). This CDR3 comprises 12 residues.

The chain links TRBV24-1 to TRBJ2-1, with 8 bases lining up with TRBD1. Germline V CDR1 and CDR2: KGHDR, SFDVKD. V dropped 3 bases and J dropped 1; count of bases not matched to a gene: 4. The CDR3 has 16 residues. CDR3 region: CATSDGGQGSYNEQFF. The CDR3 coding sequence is TGTGCCACCAGTGATGGCGGACAGGGATCCTACAATGAGCAGTTCTTC.

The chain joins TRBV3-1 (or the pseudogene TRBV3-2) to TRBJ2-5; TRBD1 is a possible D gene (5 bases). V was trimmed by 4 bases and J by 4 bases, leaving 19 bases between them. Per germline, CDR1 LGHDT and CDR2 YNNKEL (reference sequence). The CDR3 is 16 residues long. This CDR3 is CASSPPGGARRETQYF. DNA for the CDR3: TGTGCCAGCAGCCCCCCCGGTGGGGCCAGGAGAGAGACCCAGTACTTC.

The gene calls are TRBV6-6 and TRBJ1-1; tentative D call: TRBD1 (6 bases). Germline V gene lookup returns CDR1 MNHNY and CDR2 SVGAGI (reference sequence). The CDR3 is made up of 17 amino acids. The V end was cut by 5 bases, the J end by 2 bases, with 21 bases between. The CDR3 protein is CASSLLTDSPSNTEAFF. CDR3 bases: TGTGCCAGCAGTCTTCTTACGGACAGTCCAAGTAACACTGAAGCTTTCTTT.

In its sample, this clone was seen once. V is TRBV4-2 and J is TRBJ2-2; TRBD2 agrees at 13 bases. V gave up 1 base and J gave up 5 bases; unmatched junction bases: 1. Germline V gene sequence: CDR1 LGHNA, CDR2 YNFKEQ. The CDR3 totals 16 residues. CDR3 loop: CASSQGTSGSTGELFF. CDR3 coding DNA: TGTGCCAGCAGCCAAGGGACTAGCGGGAGTACCGGGGAGCTGTTTTTT.

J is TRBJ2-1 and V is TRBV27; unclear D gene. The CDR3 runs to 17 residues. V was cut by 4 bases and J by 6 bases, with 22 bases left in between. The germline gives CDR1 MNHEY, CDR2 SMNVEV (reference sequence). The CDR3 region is CASSSFTSAAEVNEQFF. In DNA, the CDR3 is TGTGCCAGCAGTTCTTTCACCTCGGCGGCCGAAGTCAATGAGCAGTTCTTC.

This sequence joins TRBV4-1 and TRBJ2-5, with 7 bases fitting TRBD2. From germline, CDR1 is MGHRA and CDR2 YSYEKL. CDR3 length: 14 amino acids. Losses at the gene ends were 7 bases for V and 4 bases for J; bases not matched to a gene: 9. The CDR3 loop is CASTLGEGTETQYF. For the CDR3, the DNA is TGCGCCAGCACCCTAGGGGAGGGTACAGAGACCCAGTACTTC.

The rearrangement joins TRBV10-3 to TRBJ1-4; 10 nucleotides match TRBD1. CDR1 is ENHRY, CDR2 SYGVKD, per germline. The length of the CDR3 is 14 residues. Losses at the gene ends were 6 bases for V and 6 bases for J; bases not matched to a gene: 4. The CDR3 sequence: CAISPTGGDEKLFF. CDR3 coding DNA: TGTGCCATCAGCCCGACAGGGGGCGATGAAAAACTGTTTTTT.

The CDR3 sequence is CASSSGILYEQYF. CDR3 sequence (DNA): TGTGCCAGCAGCTCCGGGATACTCTACGAGCAGTACTTC. The rearrangement links TRBV11-2 to TRBJ2-7; TRBD2 is a possible D gene (5 bases). Germline CDR1 is SGHAT and CDR2 is FQNNGV. The CDR3 has 13 residues. The ends were cut back, 4 bases at V and 3 bases at J, with 10 bases in the middle.

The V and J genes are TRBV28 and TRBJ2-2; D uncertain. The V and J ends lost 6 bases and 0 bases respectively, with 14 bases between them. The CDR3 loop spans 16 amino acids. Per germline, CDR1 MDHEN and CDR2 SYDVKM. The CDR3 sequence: CASSHTETSNTGELFF. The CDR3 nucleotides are TGTGCCAGCAGCCACACGGAGACTTCGAACACCGGGGAGCTGTTTTTT.

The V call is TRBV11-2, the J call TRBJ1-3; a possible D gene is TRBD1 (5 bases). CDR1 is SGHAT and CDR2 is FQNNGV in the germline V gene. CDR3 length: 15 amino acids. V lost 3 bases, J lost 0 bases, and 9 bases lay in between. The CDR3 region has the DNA TGTGCCAGCAGCTTCGGGAGGGGCTCTGGAAACACCATATATTTT. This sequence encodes CASSFGRGSGNTIYF.

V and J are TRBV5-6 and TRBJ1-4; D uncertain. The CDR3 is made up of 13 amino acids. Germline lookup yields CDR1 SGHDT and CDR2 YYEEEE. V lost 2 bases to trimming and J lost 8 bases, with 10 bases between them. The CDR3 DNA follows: TGTGCCAGCAGCTTCACGAGGGTGGAAAAACTGTTTTTT. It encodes CASSFTRVEKLFF.

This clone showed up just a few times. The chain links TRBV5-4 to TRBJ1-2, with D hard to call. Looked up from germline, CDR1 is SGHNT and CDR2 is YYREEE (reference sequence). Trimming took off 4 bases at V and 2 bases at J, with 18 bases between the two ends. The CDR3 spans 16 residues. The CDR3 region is CASSVQRDGENYGYTF. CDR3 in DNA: TGTGCCAGCAGCGTACAACGGGATGGCGAAAACTATGGCTACACCTTC.

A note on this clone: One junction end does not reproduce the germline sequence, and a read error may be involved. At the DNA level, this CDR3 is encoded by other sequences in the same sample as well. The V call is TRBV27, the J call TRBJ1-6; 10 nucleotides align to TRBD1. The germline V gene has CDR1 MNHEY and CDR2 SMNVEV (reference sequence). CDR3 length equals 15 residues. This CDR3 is CASSLSGTGVSPLHF. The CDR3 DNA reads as TGCGCCAGCAGTTTATCGGGGACAGGGGTTTCACCCCTCCACTTT.

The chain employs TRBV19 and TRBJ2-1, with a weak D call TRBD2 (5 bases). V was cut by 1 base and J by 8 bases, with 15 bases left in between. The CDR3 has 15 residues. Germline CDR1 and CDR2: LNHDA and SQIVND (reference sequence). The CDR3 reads CASSIVGAQSDEQFF. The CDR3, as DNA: TGTGCCAGTAGTATAGTGGGAGCCCAATCAGATGAGCAGTTCTTC.

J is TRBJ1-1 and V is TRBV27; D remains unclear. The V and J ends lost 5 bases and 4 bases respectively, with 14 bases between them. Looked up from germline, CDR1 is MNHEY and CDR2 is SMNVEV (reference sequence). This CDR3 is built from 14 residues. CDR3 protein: CASSLTGFPTEAFF. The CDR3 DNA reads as TGTGCCAGCAGTCTAACGGGGTTTCCCACTGAAGCTTTCTTT.

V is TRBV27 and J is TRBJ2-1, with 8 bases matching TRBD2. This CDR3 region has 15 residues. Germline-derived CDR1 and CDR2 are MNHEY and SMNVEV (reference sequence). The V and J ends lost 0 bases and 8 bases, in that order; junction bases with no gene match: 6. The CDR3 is CASSLSAGAIDEQFF. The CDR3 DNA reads TGTGCCAGCAGTTTATCAGCGGGAGCGATTGATGAGCAGTTCTTC.

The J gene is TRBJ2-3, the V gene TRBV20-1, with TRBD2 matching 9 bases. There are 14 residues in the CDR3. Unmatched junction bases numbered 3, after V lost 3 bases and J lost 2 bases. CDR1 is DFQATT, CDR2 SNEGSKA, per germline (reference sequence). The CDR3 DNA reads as TGCAGTGCTAGTCTAGCGGGGTTCACAGATACGCAGTATTTT. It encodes CSASLAGFTDTQYF.

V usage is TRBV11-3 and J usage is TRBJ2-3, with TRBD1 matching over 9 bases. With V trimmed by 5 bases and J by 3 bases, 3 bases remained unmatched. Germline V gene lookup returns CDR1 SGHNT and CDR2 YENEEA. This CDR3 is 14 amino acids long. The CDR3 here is CASSLDRGTDTQYF. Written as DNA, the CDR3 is TGTGCCAGCAGCCTCGACAGGGGGACAGATACGCAGTATTTT.

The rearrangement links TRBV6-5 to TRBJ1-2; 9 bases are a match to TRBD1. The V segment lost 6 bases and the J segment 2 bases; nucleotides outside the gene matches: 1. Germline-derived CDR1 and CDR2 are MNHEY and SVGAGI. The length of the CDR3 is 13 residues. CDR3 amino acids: CASRQGANYGYTF. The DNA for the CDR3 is TGTGCCAGCAGACAGGGGGCAAACTATGGCTACACCTTC.

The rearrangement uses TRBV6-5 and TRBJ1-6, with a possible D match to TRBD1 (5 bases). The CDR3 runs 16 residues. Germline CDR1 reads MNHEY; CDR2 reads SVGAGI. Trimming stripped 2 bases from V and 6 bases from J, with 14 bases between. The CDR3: CASSYSPGLGNSPLHF. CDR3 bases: TGTGCCAGCAGTTACAGTCCGGGACTCGGTAATTCACCCCTCCACTTT.

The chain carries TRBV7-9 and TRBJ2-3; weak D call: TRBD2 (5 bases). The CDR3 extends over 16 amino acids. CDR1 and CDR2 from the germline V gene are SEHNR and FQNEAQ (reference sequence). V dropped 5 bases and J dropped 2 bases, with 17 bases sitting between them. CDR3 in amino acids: CASSPRTLVHTDTQYF. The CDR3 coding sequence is TGTGCCAGCAGCCCACGGACTCTTGTACACACAGATACGCAGTATTTT.

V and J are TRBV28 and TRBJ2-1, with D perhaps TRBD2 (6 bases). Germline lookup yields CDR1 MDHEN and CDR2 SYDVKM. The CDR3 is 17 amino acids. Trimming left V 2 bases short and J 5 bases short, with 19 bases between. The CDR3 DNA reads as TGTGCCAGCAGTTTAAGGTCGGGGGAGATCTCGGACAATGAGCAGTTCTTC. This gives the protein CASSLRSGEISDNEQFF.

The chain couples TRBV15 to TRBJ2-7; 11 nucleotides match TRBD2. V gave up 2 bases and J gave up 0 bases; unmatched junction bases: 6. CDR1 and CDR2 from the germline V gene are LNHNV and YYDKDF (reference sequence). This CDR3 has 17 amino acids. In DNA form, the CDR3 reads TGTGCCACCAGCAGAAAGTCTAGCGGGGGGTACTCCTACGAGCAGTACTTC. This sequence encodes CATSRKSSGGYSYEQYF.